The 5 T cell receptor beta chains listed next were all sequenced from one sample in a study of cytomegalovirus exposure and HLA in healthy donors. PCR used 60 Vbeta primers and 13 Jbeta primers. Assay used: immunoSEQ multiplex PCR; TCRdb lists only in-frame clones, some missing. This table has roughly 130,000 clones, more than 80% appearing once. What was sequenced was PBMCs. These receptors were obtained from a man aged 30 to 39 in good health and CMV-seronegative.

The J gene is TRBJ2-7, the V gene TRBV19, with D possibly matching TRBD2 (7 bases). This CDR3 is built from 13 residues. V was cut by 7 bases and J by 6 bases, with 16 bases left in between. Germline CDR1 and CDR2: LNHDA and SQIVND (reference sequence). CDR3 in amino acids: CASTEGGAGEQYF. In nucleotides, the CDR3 is TGTGCCAGTACGGAGGGGGGGGCGGGCGAGCAGTACTTC. Using reference TRBV19 and TRBJ2-7 for the parts outside the CDR3, the full variable domain is DGGITQSPKYLFRKEGQNVTLSCEQNLNHDAMYWYRQDPGQGLRLIYYSQIVNDFQKGDIAEGYSVSREKKESFPLTVTSAQKNPTAFYLCASTEGGAGEQYFGPGTRLTVT.

J is TRBJ2-3 and V is TRBV18; 11 bases map to TRBD1. The germline V gene has CDR1 KGHSH and CDR2 LQKENI. V lost 2 bases to trimming and J lost 6 bases; unmatched junction nucleotides: 4. The CDR3 is made up of 15 amino acids. In DNA, the CDR3 is TGTGCCAGCTCACCAGGGACAGGGGGTCGGGATACGCAGTATTTT. Amino acids: CASSPGTGGRDTQYF. The complete variable domain, with remaining parts taken from reference TRBV18 and TRBJ2-3, reads NAGVMQNPRHLVRRRGQEARLRCSPMKGHSHVYWYRQLPEEGLKFMVYLQKENIIDESGMPKERFSAEFPKEGPSILRIQQVVRGDSAAYFCASSPGTGGRDTQYFGPGTRLTVL.

There are a few counts of this clone. V is TRBV4-3 and J is TRBJ2-6, with a possible D match to TRBD1 (5 bases). V was trimmed by 3 bases and J by 0 bases, leaving 9 bases between them. The CDR3 runs to 16 residues. CDR1 LGHNA and CDR2 YSLEER come from the germline V gene. The CDR3 sequence: CASSHWQGSGANVLTF. CDR3 in DNA: TGCGCCAGCAGCCATTGGCAGGGCTCTGGGGCCAACGTCCTGACTTTC.

This chain joins TRBV7-2 and TRBJ2-4, with D possibly matching TRBD1 (6 bases). The germline CDR1 and CDR2 sequences are SGHTA and FQGNSA. The CDR3 sequence is 14 residues long. V gave up 5 bases and J gave up 6 bases, with 14 bases separating them. The CDR3 reads CASSQRTELNIQYF. Written as DNA, the CDR3 is TGTGCCAGCAGCCAGCGGACAGAATTAAACATTCAGTACTTC.

The V gene is TRBV29-1, the J gene TRBJ2-7, with D perhaps matching TRBD1 (5 bases). The CDR3 is 14 residues long. Trimming left V 3 bases short and J 2 bases short, with 14 bases between. Germline CDR1 SQVTM, CDR2 ANQGSEA. CDR3 in DNA: TGCAGCGTTGAGGAAGACAGCGATGCCTACGAGCAGTACTTC. This gives the protein CSVEEDSDAYEQYF.